This is a list of T cell receptor beta chains from one sample in a study of cytomegalovirus exposure and HLA in healthy donors. This table comes from immunoSEQ multiplex PCR, and its TCRdb copy is limited to in-frame clones, with some not included. The profile covers about 180,000 clones, with about 80% appearing a single time and approximately 0.51% taken by the ten largest. The sequencing input was PBMCs. The receptors here all came from a woman in her forties or fifties in good health and CMV-seronegative. Each CDR3 is given with its conserved first and last residue. D genes are given only for firm matches. The size of a clone is reported for some rows only, either as once, few or many, or as a class for expanded clones.

j_gene: TRBJ2-5; abundance: few; d_gene: TRBD1; v_gene: TRBV19; CDR3nt: TGTGCCAGTAGTAACCGAAAACAGGGGGCAGAGACCCAGTACTTC; CDR3aa: CASSNRKQGAETQYF
j_gene: TRBJ2-1; abundance: few; d_gene: NA; v_gene: TRBV25-1; CDR3nt: TGTGCCAGCAGTGAATATTACACAGGGAGCTCCTACAATGAGCAGTTCTTC; CDR3aa: CASSEYYTGSSYNEQFF
j_gene: TRBJ1-1; abundance: NA; d_gene: TRBD1; v_gene: TRBV18; CDR3nt: TGTGCCAGCTCACTCAGGGGGGACACTGAAGCTTCCTTT; CDR3aa: CASSLRGDTEASF
j_gene: TRBJ2-3; abundance: NA; d_gene: NA; v_gene: TRBV2; CDR3nt: TGTGCCACCCGTAGACAGGACCTCACAGATACGCAGTATTTT; CDR3aa: CATRRQDLTDTQYF
j_gene: TRBJ1-2; abundance: NA; d_gene: TRBD1; v_gene: TRBV5-1; CDR3nt: TGCGCCAGCAGCCCCCGTGGACAGGGGCAGGGCTACACCTTC; CDR3aa: CASSPRGQGQGYTF
j_gene: TRBJ2-6; abundance: NA; d_gene: NA; v_gene: TRBV15; CDR3nt: TGTGCCACCAGCAGAACGGGACACACCTCTGGGGCCAACGTCCTGACTTTC; CDR3aa: CATSRTGHTSGANVLTF
j_gene: TRBJ1-6; abundance: NA; d_gene: TRBD1; v_gene: TRBV7-9; CDR3nt: TGTGCCAGCAGCTCCGGACAGGGAGGGAATAATTCACCCCTCCACTTT; CDR3aa: CASSSGQGGNNSPLHF
j_gene: TRBJ2-1; abundance: NA; d_gene: NA; v_gene: TRBV10-1; CDR3nt: TGCGCCAGCAGTGAGTCGGCTAGTGGGCAGTTCTTC; CDR3aa: CASSESASGQFF
j_gene: TRBJ1-5; abundance: once; d_gene: TRBD1; v_gene: TRBV19; CDR3nt: TGTGCCAGTGGGACAGGGCGCGACCAGCCCCAGCATTTT; CDR3aa: CASGTGRDQPQHF
j_gene: TRBJ2-1; abundance: NA; d_gene: NA; v_gene: TRBV28; CDR3nt: TGTGCCAGCAGATTCATCGGGGGAAACAATGAGCAGTTCTTC; CDR3aa: CASRFIGGNNEQFF
j_gene: TRBJ2-7; abundance: NA; d_gene: NA; v_gene: TRBV2; CDR3nt: TGTGCCAGCAGTGACCCTGGGAGAGGGTCCTACGAGCAGTACTTC; CDR3aa: CASSDPGRGSYEQYF
j_gene: TRBJ1-4; abundance: NA; d_gene: NA; v_gene: TRBV29-1; CDR3nt: TGCAGTGCTACAGGGACGAGTGAAAAACTGTTTTTT; CDR3aa: CSATGTSEKLFF
j_gene: TRBJ2-7; abundance: NA; d_gene: TRBD1; v_gene: TRBV6-5; CDR3nt: TGTGCCAGCATGAAGGGGACAGGGGTTATGGGCGAGCAGTACTTC; CDR3aa: CASMKGTGVMGEQYF
j_gene: TRBJ2-7; abundance: NA; d_gene: NA; v_gene: TRBV5-1; CDR3nt: TGCGCCAGCAGACCCCAGTCGGGAGACAGCTACTACGAGCAGTACTTC; CDR3aa: CASRPQSGDSYYEQYF
j_gene: TRBJ2-7; abundance: NA; d_gene: TRBD1; v_gene: TRBV10-3; CDR3nt: TGTGCCATCAGTCCTACAGGGGGCGGACACGAGCAGTACTTC; CDR3aa: CAISPTGGGHEQYF
j_gene: TRBJ1-6; abundance: NA; d_gene: NA; v_gene: TRBV20-1; CDR3nt: TGCAGTGCCACCCGAGGTTCACCCCTCCACTTT; CDR3aa: CSATRGSPLHF
j_gene: TRBJ2-5; abundance: NA; d_gene: TRBD2; v_gene: TRBV7-2; CDR3nt: TGTGCCAGCAGCTTAGCGTCGAGCGGGGGACAAGAGACCCAGTACTTC; CDR3aa: CASSLASSGGQETQYF
j_gene: TRBJ2-3; abundance: NA; d_gene: TRBD2; v_gene: TRBV28; CDR3nt: TGTGCCAGCTCGAGCGGGGGGAAAGATACGCAGTATTTT; CDR3aa: CASSSGGKDTQYF
j_gene: TRBJ1-4; abundance: few; d_gene: NA; v_gene: TRBV5-6; CDR3nt: TGTGCCAGCAGCTTCCGGACAGCTGAAAAACTGTTTTTT; CDR3aa: CASSFRTAEKLFF
j_gene: TRBJ1-5; abundance: NA; d_gene: NA; v_gene: TRBV10-3; CDR3nt: TGTGCCATCAGTTCTGGACAGACGAATCAGCCCCAGCATTTT; CDR3aa: CAISSGQTNQPQHF
j_gene: TRBJ1-4; abundance: NA; d_gene: TRBD1; v_gene: TRBV7-6; CDR3nt: TGTGCCAGCAGCTCGACAGGGGGTAATGAAAAACTGTTTTTT; CDR3aa: CASSSTGGNEKLFF
j_gene: TRBJ1-5; abundance: few; d_gene: TRBD1; v_gene: TRBV25-1; CDR3nt: TGTGCCAGCAGTGAACCGGGACAGGGGAATCAGCCCCAGCATTTT; CDR3aa: CASSEPGQGNQPQHF
j_gene: TRBJ2-7; abundance: few; d_gene: TRBD1; v_gene: TRBV28; CDR3nt: TGTGCCAGCAGTCGCTCAGGACAGGGGGAGTACGAGCAGTACTTC; CDR3aa: CASSRSGQGEYEQYF
j_gene: TRBJ1-2; abundance: NA; d_gene: TRBD1; v_gene: TRBV4-3; CDR3nt: TGCGCCAGCAGCCCCTACAGGGGTCAGGACTATGGCTACACCTTC; CDR3aa: CASSPYRGQDYGYTF
j_gene: TRBJ2-3; abundance: NA; d_gene: TRBD1; v_gene: TRBV4-1; CDR3nt: TGCGCCAGCAGCCAACGGGACAGGGGGCGAGGGAGCACAGATACGCAGTATTTT; CDR3aa: CASSQRDRGRGSTDTQYF
j_gene: TRBJ1-2; abundance: NA; d_gene: NA; v_gene: TRBV7-2; CDR3nt: TGTGCCAGCAGCTTAGATCGACAATCCTATGGCTACACCTTC; CDR3aa: CASSLDRQSYGYTF
j_gene: TRBJ2-1; abundance: NA; d_gene: NA; v_gene: TRBV5-6; CDR3nt: TGTGCCAGCAGCTCGGGACTCTCAAGCTCCTACAATGAGCAGTTCTTC; CDR3aa: CASSSGLSSSYNEQFF
j_gene: TRBJ2-5; abundance: NA; d_gene: NA; v_gene: TRBV6-5; CDR3nt: TGTGCCAGCAGTTACTCGTATGGGACTTTAGAGACCCAGTACTTC; CDR3aa: CASSYSYGTLETQYF
j_gene: TRBJ2-3; abundance: NA; d_gene: TRBD2; v_gene: TRBV6-5; CDR3nt: TGTGCCAGCAGTTCCGGGACTAGCGGGATTTTAGATACGCAGTATTTT; CDR3aa: CASSSGTSGILDTQYF
j_gene: TRBJ1-4; abundance: NA; d_gene: TRBD1; v_gene: TRBV5-4; CDR3nt: TGTGCCAGCAGCTTGGGACAGGGATTTGAAAAACTGTTTTTT; CDR3aa: CASSLGQGFEKLFF
j_gene: TRBJ2-1; abundance: NA; d_gene: NA; v_gene: TRBV9; CDR3nt: TGTGCCAGCAGCGCCCGACAGAGCACGGACAATGAGCAGTTCTTC; CDR3aa: CASSARQSTDNEQFF
j_gene: TRBJ2-5; abundance: NA; d_gene: NA; v_gene: TRBV5-1; CDR3nt: TGCGCCATCCTCTTTGACAGGCACCAAGAGACCCAGTACTTC; CDR3aa: CAILFDRHQETQYF
j_gene: TRBJ2-3; abundance: NA; d_gene: NA; v_gene: TRBV10-1; CDR3nt: TGCGCCAGCAGTGAGTCGGGGGACTTTTGGAGCACAGATACGCAGTATTTT; CDR3aa: CASSESGDFWSTDTQYF
j_gene: TRBJ2-1; abundance: NA; d_gene: NA; v_gene: TRBV29-1; CDR3nt: TGCAGCGCCCTCCGGACTTCGGAGCAGTTCTTC; CDR3aa: CSALRTSEQFF
j_gene: TRBJ1-5; abundance: NA; d_gene: NA; v_gene: TRBV7-2; CDR3nt: TGTGCCAGCAGCTTAGAGATTAACAGGCCCCAGCATTTT; CDR3aa: CASSLEINRPQHF
j_gene: TRBJ2-1; abundance: NA; d_gene: TRBD2; v_gene: TRBV27; CDR3nt: TGTGCCAGCAGTTCCCACAGGCGGGGGAATGAGCAGTTCTTC; CDR3aa: CASSSHRRGNEQFF
j_gene: TRBJ1-1; abundance: few; d_gene: NA; v_gene: TRBV11-3; CDR3nt: TGTGCCAGCCGGGGGGCGACCACTGAAGCTTTCTTT; CDR3aa: CASRGATTEAFF
j_gene: TRBJ2-2; abundance: NA; d_gene: NA; v_gene: TRBV7-9; CDR3nt: TGTGCCAGCAGCCGTGGACTGAACACCGGGGAGCTGTTTTTT; CDR3aa: CASSRGLNTGELFF
j_gene: TRBJ1-2; abundance: NA; d_gene: NA; v_gene: TRBV28; CDR3nt: TGTGCCAGCAGTCGTAACGACAGGATTAACTATGGCTACACCTTC; CDR3aa: CASSRNDRINYGYTF
j_gene: TRBJ2-7; abundance: NA; d_gene: TRBD2; v_gene: TRBV14; CDR3nt: TGTGCCAGCAGCCCCCTTGCTAGCGGGCTGAACTACGAGCAGTACTTC; CDR3aa: CASSPLASGLNYEQYF
j_gene: TRBJ2-4; abundance: NA; d_gene: NA; v_gene: TRBV28; CDR3nt: TGTGCCAGCAGCGAATCGGTTAAAAACATTCAGTACTTC; CDR3aa: CASSESVKNIQYF
j_gene: TRBJ2-1; abundance: NA; d_gene: TRBD1; v_gene: TRBV11-3; CDR3nt: TGTGCCAGCAGCTTAGCCAGGGGGCGAGGTGAGCAGTTCTTC; CDR3aa: CASSLARGRGEQFF
j_gene: TRBJ1-3; abundance: NA; d_gene: NA; v_gene: TRBV2; CDR3nt: TGTGCCAGTACAGGTTCGGCTGGAAACACCATATATTTT; CDR3aa: CASTGSAGNTIYF
j_gene: TRBJ2-3; abundance: few; d_gene: TRBD1; v_gene: TRBV9; CDR3nt: TGTGCCAGTACCCGGACAGGCTTCACAGATACGCAGTATTTT; CDR3aa: CASTRTGFTDTQYF
j_gene: TRBJ2-3; abundance: NA; d_gene: TRBD1; v_gene: TRBV9; CDR3nt: TGTGCCAGCAGCGCCCGTTTCGGACAGGGGGAAAGAACAGATACGCAGTATTTT; CDR3aa: CASSARFGQGERTDTQYF
j_gene: TRBJ1-3; abundance: NA; d_gene: TRBD1; v_gene: TRBV9; CDR3nt: TGTGCCAGCAGCCCGGGACAGGGAACTGGAAACACCATATATTTT; CDR3aa: CASSPGQGTGNTIYF
j_gene: TRBJ2-1; abundance: NA; d_gene: TRBD1; v_gene: TRBV5-1; CDR3nt: TGCGCCAGCAGCTTTCTAACAGGGGATGGGGGTGAGCAGTTCTTC; CDR3aa: CASSFLTGDGGEQFF